The subject of this entry is one TCR beta chain. This receptor's antigen is unknown. Nothing much larger sits one base from this clone, and base qualities are not available. V loses 2 bases of germline sequence and J loses 1 base, and the interval between the two ends is 11 bases. The CDR3, cysteine through phenylalanine, is 15 amino acids long. The kept DNA is CDR3 alone, 45 bases in frame from the first base. The germline V gene supplies CDR1 LGHNA and CDR2 YNFKEQ. The sample's treatment or condition label, in plain terms: live attenuated yellow fever vaccine strain. A standard Ficoll-Paque protocol was used to isolate PBMCs from peripheral blood. Dynabeads CD4 and CD8 positive selection kits were used to isolate the CD4 and CD8 T-cell fractions. RNA was extracted with TriZol from bulk PBMCs, CD4 and CD8 fractions, and dextramer-positive and dextramer-negative fractions. These data belong to a study of T cells after yellow fever vaccination (dated by TCRdb to between 2018 and 2021). Notes on the research overall: Libraries from fractions with low cell numbers were prepared with the SMART-Seq v4 Ultra Low Input RNA kit. To follow T-cell clones before and after both primary and booster YFV17D yellow fever vaccination, bulk TCR alpha and beta repertoires underwent longitudinal sequencing. Two healthy male donors, one aged 18 to 30 and one aged 30 to 40 years, made up the cohort. Blood was drawn at multiple timepoints before and after primary and secondary immunization, with bulk PBMC replicates and cell subsets isolated. Here is what the overall study found, with its caveats: Most clones expanded after primary vaccination were re-detected after the booster (96% of CD4 and approximately 85% of CD8), suggesting broad memory maintenance. A small share of clonotypes occurred in both CD4 and CD8 compartments, likely arising from convergent recombination. Because the study included only a couple of donors, the extent to which the findings can be generalized is limited. FACS-sorted repertoires could contain abundant contaminating clonotypes from the bulk population, so computational filtering was required. Compared with the primary T-cell response, the secondary T-cell response was weaker but faster, peaking on day 5 rather than day 15.

Synthesis of TCR cDNA relied on 5'RACE template switching, a step that introduced a universal primer site along with unique molecular identifiers. cDNA synthesis was primed from both the TCR alpha and TCR beta constant segments. Library amplification involved two PCR steps, and the second step added sample barcodes and sequencing adapters. Sequencing of libraries was performed on Illumina HiSeq 2500 (2x100 bp) or NovaSeq (2x150 bp). The authors' analysis ran thus. MIGEC was used to demultiplex reads and collapse the reads into UMI consensus sequences, and MiXCR was used for V(D)J alignment. Vaccine-responding clonotypes were identified with edgeR using replicate PBMC samples, with FDR below 0.01 and a log2 fold change above 5 up to day 15 being required. CD4 or CD8 identity was assigned to each bulk clonotype according to whether the clonotype was present at higher abundance in the sequenced CD4 repertoire or the sequenced CD8 repertoire. The raw public data were reprocessed by TCRdb itself: fastp quality trimming at Q25, MiXCR clonotype calling, in-frame beta chains only. Rows merge per CDR3 protein into single entries with the most common DNA and genes. It is TCRdb's table, rather than the study itself, that gives the V and J calls and clone size. This sample holds 250,000 or so distinct CDR3 sequences; 6.9% were observed only once. The ten biggest clones cover more than 0.8% of the sample.

This TCR was sampled from a man aged 30 to 45 who received the YFV17D yellow fever vaccine. The chain is made from TRBV4-2 and TRBJ1-1; the D gene is unclear. Specimen: CD4+ T cells sorted from PBMCs, collected 15 days after the yellow fever booster vaccination. The CDR3 protein sequence reads: CASSQSRQENTEAFF. The DNA sequence is given as TGTGCCAGCAGCCAATCGCGGCAGGAGAACACTGAAGCTTTCTTT.